These 2 T cell receptor beta chains came from one sample sequenced in a study of T cell responses to AZD1222 COVID-19 vaccine. Assay used: immunoSEQ multiplex PCR; TCRdb lists only in-frame clones, some missing. Of over 100,000 clones listed, around 90% are singletons. The sample was peripheral blood, taken on day 0 of AZD1222 vaccination. All receptors derive from an adult in good health.

V is TRBV18 and J is TRBJ1-1, with a tentative D call TRBD1 (5 bases). The CDR3 spans 12 residues. The germline gives CDR1 KGHSH, CDR2 LQKENI. V lost 1 base and J 7 bases, leaving 7 bases between the germline ends. The CDR3 region has the DNA TGTGCCAGCTCACCACAGGGGATTGAAGCTTTCTTT. Residues: CASSPQGIEAFF. Full variable domain (remainder filled in from reference TRBV18 and TRBJ1-1): NAGVMQNPRHLVRRRGQEARLRCSPMKGHSHVYWYRQLPEEGLKFMVYLQKENIIDESGMPKERFSAEFPKEGPSILRIQQVVRGDSAAYFCASSPQGIEAFFGQGTRLTVV.

This clone is labeled medium-sized. This chain connects TRBV27 to TRBJ2-7; D is unresolved. Trimming stripped 3 bases from V and 2 bases from J, with 11 bases between. This CDR3 has 14 residues. Germline values: CDR1 MNHEY, CDR2 SMNVEV (reference sequence). CDR3: CASSFGGPTYEQYF. Written as DNA, the CDR3 is TGTGCCAGCAGTTTCGGCGGACCGACCTACGAGCAGTACTTC.